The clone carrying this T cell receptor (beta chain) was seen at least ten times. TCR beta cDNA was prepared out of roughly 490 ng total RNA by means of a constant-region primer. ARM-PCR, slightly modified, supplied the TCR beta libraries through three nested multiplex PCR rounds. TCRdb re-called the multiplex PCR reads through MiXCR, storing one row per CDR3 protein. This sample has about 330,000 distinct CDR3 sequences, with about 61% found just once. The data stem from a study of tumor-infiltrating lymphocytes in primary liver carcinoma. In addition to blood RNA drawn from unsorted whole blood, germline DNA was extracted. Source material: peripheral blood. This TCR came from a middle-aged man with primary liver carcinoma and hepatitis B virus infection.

The CDR3 spells CSVRRGGNEQFF. The CDR3 bases are TGCAGCGTTCGTCGGGGAGGCAATGAGCAGTTCTTC. The rearrangement uses TRBV29-1 and TRBJ2-1, with D tentatively TRBD2 (6 bases). In germline, CDR1 is SQVTM, CDR2 ANQGSEA. V gave up 5 bases and J gave up 6 bases, with 11 bases separating them. The CDR3 has 12 residues.